This is a list of T cell receptor beta chains from one sample in a study of Ad26.COV2.S vaccination and SARS-CoV-2 variants. Here immunoSEQ multiplex PCR was the method, and the copy in TCRdb shows in-frame clones only, minus some. This table has around 300,000 clones, approximately 87% appearing once. The material was peripheral blood, obtained in a trial of Ad26.COV2.S vaccine versus placebo. The receptors originated from a person aged 18-65 years who received the Ad26.COV2.S COVID-19 vaccine or a placebo. The CDR3 runs from the conserved cysteine through the conserved F or W. The D gene is left open where the match is weak. Expanded clones get a size class; other rows say once, few or many, or leave the size out.

clone size,D gene,V gene,J gene,CDR3 protein,CDR3 DNA
.,.,TRBV4-3,TRBJ1-6,CASSQQGNSPLHF,TGCGCCAGCAGCCAACAGGGGAATTCACCCCTCCACTTT
.,.,TRBV7-3,TRBJ2-3,CASSSRGRGSADTQYF,TGTGCCAGCAGCTCCAGGGGTAGGGGTAGTGCAGATACGCAGTATTTT
.,TRBD2,TRBV7-2,TRBJ2-1,CASSPMGGGGNEQFF,TGTGCCAGCAGCCCTATGGGGGGGGGAGGCAATGAGCAGTTCTTC
.,TRBD1,TRBV7-2,TRBJ1-4,CASSLGETGVEKLFF,TGTGCCAGCAGCTTAGGGGAGACAGGGGTTGAAAAACTGTTTTTT
.,.,TRBV13,TRBJ2-3,CASSLASSTSGTDTQYF,TGTGCCAGCAGCTTAGCCTCCTCCACCTCAGGCACAGATACGCAGTATTTT
.,.,TRBV9,TRBJ1-4,CASSVNTAGEKLFF,TGTGCCAGCAGCGTTAATACGGCGGGTGAAAAACTGTTTTTT
.,.,TRBV5-1,TRBJ1-2,CASSPGLSPDYGYTF,TGCGCCAGCAGCCCGGGACTCAGCCCCGATTATGGCTACACCTTC
.,.,TRBV27,TRBJ1-1,CASSEWGVLTMNTEAFF,TGTGCCAGCAGTGAATGGGGGGTCTTAACTATGAACACTGAAGCTTTCTTT
.,TRBD2,TRBV19,TRBJ2-1,CAIPWTSGTNEQFF,TGTGCCATCCCCTGGACTAGCGGCACCAATGAGCAGTTCTTC
.,TRBD1,TRBV28,TRBJ2-2,CASSFSWTGTSINTGELFF,TGTGCCAGCAGTTTCAGTTGGACAGGAACTAGTATTAACACCGGGGAGCTGTTTTTT
.,TRBD2,TRBV5-6,TRBJ2-3,CASSSIPGLAGGTDTQYF,TGTGCCAGCAGCTCCATACCGGGACTAGCGGGAGGCACAGATACGCAGTATTTT
.,.,TRBV5-4,TRBJ2-5,CASSLDRGSLITETQYF,TGTGCCAGCAGCTTGGATCGGGGGTCCCTTATAACAGAGACCCAGTACTTC
few,TRBD1,TRBV19,TRBJ2-3,CASSLMGQALGDTQYF,TGTGCCAGTAGCTTAATGGGACAGGCTTTAGGGGATACGCAGTATTTT
.,.,TRBV7-6,TRBJ1-2,CASSRSVAGAGGYTF,TGTGCCAGCAGCCGTTCCGTCGCCGGGGCGGGTGGCTACACCTTC
.,.,TRBV4-3,TRBJ1-2,CASSQLRQDYGYTF,TGCGCCAGCAGCCAACTAAGACAGGACTATGGCTACACCTTC
.,.,TRBV4-1,TRBJ2-6,CASSQAVGGAGANVLTF,TGCGCCAGCAGCCAAGCGGTAGGAGGAGCAGGGGCCAACGTCCTGACTTTC
once,TRBD2,TRBV4-3,TRBJ2-3,CASSQALAGGPSTDTQYF,TGCGCCAGCAGCCAAGCACTAGCGGGGGGACCTAGCACAGATACGCAGTATTTT
.,.,TRBV24-1,TRBJ2-3,CATTRGHTDTQYF,TGTGCCACCACGCGGGGACACACAGATACGCAGTATTTT
.,.,TRBV7-2,TRBJ1-5,CASSRQETNQPQHF,TGTGCCAGCAGCCGCCAGGAAACCAATCAGCCCCAGCATTTT
.,.,TRBV19,TRBJ1-2,CASKRHKLANYGYTF,TGTGCCAGCAAGCGACACAAGTTAGCTAACTATGGCTACACCTTC
.,.,TRBV4-2,TRBJ2-1,CASSQDATGTYDEQFF,TGTGCCAGCAGCCAAGATGCAACCGGGACTTATGATGAGCAGTTCTTC
.,.,TRBV7-9,TRBJ2-1,CASSFEWGLGYNEQFF,TGTGCCAGCAGCTTCGAATGGGGACTCGGATACAATGAGCAGTTCTTC
.,.,TRBV28,TRBJ1-5,CASSSSVKPQHF,TGTGCCAGCAGTTCAAGTGTGAAGCCCCAGCATTTT
.,TRBD2,TRBV7-2,TRBJ2-3,CASSAGLAGADTQYF,TGTGCCAGCAGCGCGGGACTAGCGGGAGCAGATACGCAGTATTTT
.,.,TRBV5-3,TRBJ1-4,CARSLRHSTSEKLFF,TGTGCCAGAAGCTTGCGCCACAGTACCTCGGAAAAACTGTTTTTT
.,TRBD2,TRBV29-1,TRBJ2-4,CSVRGGIAKNIQYF,TGCAGCGTGCGGGGGGGGATAGCCAAAAACATTCAGTACTTC
.,.,TRBV4-3,TRBJ2-2,CASSQEGGSGELFF,TGCGCCAGCAGCCAAGAAGGTGGTTCCGGGGAGCTGTTTTTT
.,TRBD1,TRBV4-2,TRBJ2-4,CASSSRQGQAKNIQYF,TGTGCCAGCAGCTCGAGACAGGGCCAAGCCAAAAACATTCAGTACTTC
once,TRBD2,TRBV7-2,TRBJ2-1,CASNGGGSYNEQFF,TGTGCCAGCAACGGCGGGGGTTCCTACAATGAGCAGTTCTTC
.,.,TRBV6-6,TRBJ1-5,CASRGRDNQPQHF,TGTGCCAGCAGGGGAAGGGACAATCAGCCCCAGCATTTT
.,.,TRBV7-2,TRBJ1-3,CASSLRSVLSGNTIYF,TGTGCCAGCAGCTTACGGTCAGTGCTCTCTGGAAACACCATATATTTT
.,.,TRBV5-5,TRBJ2-5,CASTLGGGPQETQYF,TGTGCCAGCACCCTAGGGGGGGGACCCCAAGAGACCCAGTACTTC
.,.,TRBV27,TRBJ2-3,CASRSGSTDTQYF,TGTGCCAGCCGCAGCGGGAGCACAGATACGCAGTATTTT
.,.,TRBV6-2/TRBV6-3,TRBJ2-1,CASSYPLNEQFF,TGTGCCAGCAGTTACCCACTCAATGAGCAGTTCTTC
.,TRBD1,TRBV2,TRBJ1-1,CASSEGQRGTEAFF,TGTGCCAGCAGTGAGGGACAGCGCGGCACTGAAGCTTTCTTT
.,.,TRBV9,TRBJ2-3,CASSVGWSGSDTQYF,TGTGCCAGCAGCGTAGGTTGGAGCGGGTCAGATACGCAGTATTTT
.,TRBD1,TRBV7-9,TRBJ1-4,CASIQGFATNEKLFF,TGTGCCAGCATACAGGGGTTCGCAACTAATGAAAAACTGTTTTTT
.,.,TRBV5-4,TRBJ1-1,CASRPPGHLNTEAFF,TGTGCCAGCAGGCCTCCGGGACACCTGAACACTGAAGCTTTCTTT
few,.,TRBV7-2,TRBJ1-1,CASSLLKEAFF,TGTGCCAGCAGCTTATTGAAAGAAGCTTTCTTT
once,TRBD2,TRBV19,TRBJ2-3,CATPGGRGTDTQYF,TGTGCCACCCCAGGAGGGAGGGGTACAGATACGCAGTATTTT
.,.,TRBV12-5,TRBJ1-1,CASGLVLGVNTEAFF,TGTGCTAGTGGTTTGGTGCTGGGGGTGAACACTGAAGCTTTCTTT
once,TRBD1,TRBV24-1,TRBJ1-1,CATTPGGITEAFF,TGTGCCACCACGCCAGGGGGTATCACTGAAGCTTTCTTT
once,.,TRBV28,TRBJ1-2,CASDPNTGRRDPTNYGYTF,TGTGCCAGCGATCCAAACACCGGCAGACGCGACCCTACTAACTATGGCTACACCTTC